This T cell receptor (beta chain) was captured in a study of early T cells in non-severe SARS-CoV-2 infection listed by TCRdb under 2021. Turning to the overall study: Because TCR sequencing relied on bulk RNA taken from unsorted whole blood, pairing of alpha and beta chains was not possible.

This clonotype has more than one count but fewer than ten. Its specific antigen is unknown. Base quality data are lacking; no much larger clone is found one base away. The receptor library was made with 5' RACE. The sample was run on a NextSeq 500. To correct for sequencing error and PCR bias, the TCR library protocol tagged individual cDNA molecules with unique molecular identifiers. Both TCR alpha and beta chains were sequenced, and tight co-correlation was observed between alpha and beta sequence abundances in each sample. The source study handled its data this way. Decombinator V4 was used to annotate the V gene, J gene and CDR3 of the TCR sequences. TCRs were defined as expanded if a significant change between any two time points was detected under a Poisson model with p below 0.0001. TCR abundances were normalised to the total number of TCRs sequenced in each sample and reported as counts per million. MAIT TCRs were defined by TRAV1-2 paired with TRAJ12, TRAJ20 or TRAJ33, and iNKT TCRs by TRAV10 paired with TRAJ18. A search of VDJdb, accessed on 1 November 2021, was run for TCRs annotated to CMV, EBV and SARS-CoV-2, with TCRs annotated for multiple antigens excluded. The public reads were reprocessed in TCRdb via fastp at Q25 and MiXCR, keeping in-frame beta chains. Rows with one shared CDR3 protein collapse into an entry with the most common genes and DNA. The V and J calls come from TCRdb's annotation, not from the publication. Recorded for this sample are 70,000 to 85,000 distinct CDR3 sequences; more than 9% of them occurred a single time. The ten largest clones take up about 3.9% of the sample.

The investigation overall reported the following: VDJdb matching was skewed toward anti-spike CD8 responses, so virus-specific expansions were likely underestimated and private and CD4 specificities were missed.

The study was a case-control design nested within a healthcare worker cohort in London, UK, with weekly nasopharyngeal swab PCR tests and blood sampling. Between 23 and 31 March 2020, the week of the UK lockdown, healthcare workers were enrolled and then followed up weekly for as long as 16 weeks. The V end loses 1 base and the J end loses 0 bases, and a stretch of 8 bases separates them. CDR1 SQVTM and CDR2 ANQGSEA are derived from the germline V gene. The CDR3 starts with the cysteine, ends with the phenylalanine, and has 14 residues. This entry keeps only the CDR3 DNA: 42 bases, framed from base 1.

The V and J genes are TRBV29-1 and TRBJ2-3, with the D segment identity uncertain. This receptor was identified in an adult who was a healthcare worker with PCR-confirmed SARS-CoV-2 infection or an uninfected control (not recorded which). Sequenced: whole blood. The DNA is TGCAGCGTTGAAGTCCGGATTAGCACAGATACGCAGTATTTT. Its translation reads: CSVEVRISTDTQYF.